These 24 T cell receptor beta chains share one sample of origin, sequenced in a study of CD8+ T cells in alopecia areata. Specified treatment: oral pan-JAK inhibitor, 5-10 mg twice daily. RNA extraction was followed by reverse transcription into cDNA, which acted as the sequencing template. Sequenced by immunoSEQ multiplex PCR; TCRdb stores in-frame clones only, minus some. The table has roughly 220,000 clones, 35% to 45% seen once. Specimen: CD4+ T cells sorted from blood, collected at approximately week 30, from a patient treated with tofacitinib. The receptor set was obtained from a human donor with alopecia areata.

This clone was found a few times. The V gene is TRBV27, the J gene TRBJ2-7; D is tentatively TRBD1 or TRBD2 (5 bases each). V was clipped by 8 bases and J by 2 bases, with 16 bases between them. Germline values: CDR1 MNHEY, CDR2 SMNVEV (reference sequence). The CDR3 has 14 amino acids. The CDR3 DNA reads as TGTGCCAGCGGAGGCCTGGGGCAGCCCTACGAGCAGTACTTC. This gives the protein CASGGLGQPYEQYF.

This chain links TRBV30 with TRBJ2-3; D gene ambiguous. Germline V gene lookup returns CDR1 GTSNPN and CDR2 SVGIG (reference sequence). This CDR3 is 14 amino acids long. Trimming took off 2 bases at V and 3 bases at J, with 12 bases between the two ends. Written as DNA, the CDR3 is TGTGCCTGGAGTAGTAGCCTCGGGACAGATACGCAGTATTTT. This encodes CAWSSSLGTDTQYF.

This rearrangement joins TRBV30 to TRBJ2-1, with 9 bases that match TRBD2. The V and J ends lost 0 bases and 8 bases, in that order; junction bases with no gene match: 2. The CDR3 contains 13 residues. Germline CDR1 is GTSNPN and CDR2 is SVGIG (reference sequence). The CDR3 coding sequence is TGTGCCTGGAGTGTGTTAGCGGGGGATGAGCAGTTCTTC. This codes for CAWSVLAGDEQFF.

The V call is TRBV9, the J call TRBJ2-4; D possibly matches TRBD1 or TRBD2 (5 bases each). The V and J ends lost 5 bases and 0 bases respectively, with 12 bases between them. Germline V CDR1 and CDR2: SGDLS, YYNGEE. The CDR3 extends over 15 amino acids. The CDR3 sequence: CASRGDVLAKNIQYF. CDR3 in DNA: TGTGCCAGCAGGGGGGACGTTCTAGCCAAAAACATTCAGTACTTC. The full variable domain, completed using reference TRBV9 and TRBJ2-4, is DSGVTQTPKHLITATGQRVTLRCSPRSGDLSVYWYQQSLDQGLQFLIQYYNGEERAKGNILERFSAQQFPDLHSELNLSSLELGDSALYFCASRGDVLAKNIQYFGAGTRLSVL.

The V gene is TRBV2, the J gene TRBJ1-6; D perhaps matches TRBD1 (6 bases). CDR1 and CDR2 from the germline V gene are SNHLY and FYNNEI. Trimming stripped 8 bases from V and 5 bases from J, with 13 bases between. CDR3 length: 14 amino acids. Written as DNA, the CDR3 is TGTGCCAGCGAAGCGGACAGACATAATTCACCCCTCCACTTT. Its protein product is CASEADRHNSPLHF. The entire variable domain, with the rest obtained from reference TRBV2 and TRBJ1-6, is as follows: EPEVTQTPSHQVTQMGQEVILRCVPISNHLYFYWYRQILGQKVEFLVSFYNNEISEKSEIFDDQFSVERPDGSNFTLKIRSTKLEDSAMYFCASEADRHNSPLHFGNGTRLTVT.

The CDR3 protein is CASSLTSGSSYNEQFF. The CDR3 nucleotides are TGCGCCAGCAGTCTTACTAGCGGGAGCTCCTACAATGAGCAGTTCTTC. The chain is built from TRBV4-1 and TRBJ2-1; 11 bases fit TRBD2. V dropped 6 bases and J dropped 0; count of bases not matched to a gene: 4. The CDR3 extends over 16 amino acids. CDR1 and CDR2 from the germline V gene are MGHRA and YSYEKL.

The V gene is TRBV5-1, the J gene TRBJ2-6; a possible D gene is TRBD2 (6 bases). V was shortened by 10 bases and J by 1 base, with 15 bases between the two germline ends. This CDR3 has 15 residues. In germline, CDR1 is SGHRS, CDR2 YFSETQ. DNA of the CDR3: TGCGCCTGCGGCTTAGCGGTGTCTGGGGCCAACGTCCTGACTTTC. It specifies CACGLAVSGANVLTF.

V usage is TRBV25-1 and J usage is TRBJ1-4; TRBD1 might be the D (5 bases). Trimming pared 2 bases from V and 5 bases from J, leaving 12 bases between. There are 15 residues in the CDR3. CDR1 is MGHDK, CDR2 SYGVNS, per germline. This chain's CDR3 is CASSEGGPLNEKLFF. DNA of the CDR3: TGTGCCAGCAGTGAAGGGGGACCTTTAAATGAAAAACTGTTTTTT.

The table lists this clone with a few counts. This rearrangement joins TRBV7-9 to TRBJ2-3; 14 bases are a match to TRBD2. Germline V gives CDR1 SEHNR, CDR2 FQNEAQ (reference sequence). V lost 5 bases to trimming and J lost 1 base; unmatched junction nucleotides: 8. This CDR3 is built from 18 residues. CDR3 sequence (DNA): TGTGCCAGCAGCCAGGGACTAGCGGGAGACGGAGGCACAGATACGCAGTATTTT. Amino acid sequence: CASSQGLAGDGGTDTQYF. Full variable domain (outside the CDR3, taken from reference TRBV7-9 and TRBJ2-3): DTGVSQNPRHKITKRGQNVTFRCDPISEHNRLYWYRQTLGQGPEFLTYFQNEAQLEKSRLLSDRFSAERPKGSFSTLEIQRTEQGDSAMYLCASSQGLAGDGGTDTQYFGPGTRLTVL.

The chain carries TRBV19 and TRBJ1-1; D is perhaps TRBD1 (6 bases). Germline lookup yields CDR1 LNHDA and CDR2 SQIVND (reference sequence). V was clipped by 5 bases and J by 1 base, with 8 bases between them. This CDR3 is 13 amino acids long. Written as DNA, the CDR3 is TGTGCCAGTAGTCCCAGGGGGAACACTGAAGCTTTCTTT. It yields the protein CASSPRGNTEAFF.

The CDR3 coding sequence is TGTGCCAGCAGCCCTTGGGACAGGCAGAATCAGCCCCAGCATTTT. Translation: CASSPWDRQNQPQHF. This chain joins TRBV5-6 and TRBJ1-5; TRBD1 matches at 8 bases. CDR1 SGHDT and CDR2 YYEEEE come from the germline V gene. Germline trimming cut 4 bases from V and 4 bases from J; bases unmatched to any gene: 7. The length of the CDR3 is 15 residues.

This clone was observed a few times. The chain uses TRBV14 and TRBJ2-5; the match to TRBD1 covers 7 bases. Germline CDR1 is SGHDN and CDR2 is FVKESK. This CDR3 is built from 13 residues. Trimming cost V 6 bases and J 5 bases; bases outside gene matches: 6. The DNA for the CDR3 is TGTGCCAGCAGTACAGGGGTTGGGGAGACCCAGTACTTC. Translating it yields CASSTGVGETQYF.

V and J are TRBV15 and TRBJ2-1; a weak D match, TRBD2 (6 bases). The germline CDR1 and CDR2 sequences are LNHNV and YYDKDF (reference sequence). The V end was cut by 3 bases, the J end by 8 bases, with 17 bases between. The CDR3 spans 15 residues. CDR3 amino acids: CATSREGTYGDEQFF. CDR3 DNA: TGTGCCACCAGCAGGGAGGGGACTTATGGGGATGAGCAGTTCTTC.

CDR3 in DNA: TGTGCCAGTATCCTTGATGGGCAGTACTTC. It is translated as CASILDGQYF. The rearrangement joins TRBV19 to TRBJ2-7; unclear D gene. The CDR3 sequence is 10 residues long. CDR1 and CDR2 (germline): LNHDA, SQIVND (reference sequence). Trimming cost V 7 bases and J 9 bases, with 10 bases left between them.

In this sample, this clone turned up a few times. V usage is TRBV27 and J usage is TRBJ2-3; no clear D. Trimming removed 5 bases at V and 9 bases at J, with 12 bases between. Germline lookup yields CDR1 MNHEY and CDR2 SMNVEV (reference sequence). There are 12 residues in the CDR3. In DNA form, the CDR3 reads TGTGCCAGCAGTGAACCAGCATCCACGCAGTATTTT. Translation gives CASSEPASTQYF.

This chain uses TRBV6-1 with TRBJ1-2, with D possibly matching TRBD1 (6 bases). Germline CDR1 and CDR2: MNHNS and SASEGT. The CDR3 sequence is 14 residues long. The V end lost 2 bases, the J end lost 4 bases, and 11 bases lay between the germline ends. The CDR3 region is CASSETDRIYGYTF. CDR3 coding DNA: TGTGCCAGCAGTGAAACAGACAGGATCTATGGCTACACCTTC.

There are a few counts of this clone. The chain employs TRBV5-4 and TRBJ2-3; the match to TRBD2 covers 11 bases. CDR3 size: 20 residues. Germline V lookup: CDR1 SGHNT, CDR2 YYREEE (reference sequence). The V segment lost 0 bases and the J segment 0 bases; nucleotides outside the gene matches: 12. CDR3 DNA: TGTGCCAGCAGCTTGGGGGGACTAGCGGCCCAGCTATCTAGCACAGATACGCAGTATTTT. Protein sequence: CASSLGGLAAQLSSTDTQYF.

This clone turned up a few times. The rearrangement links TRBV30 to TRBJ1-2, with D possibly TRBD1 on 5 matching bases. The CDR3 is 12 amino acids. CDR1 is GTSNPN and CDR2 is SVGIG in the germline V gene (reference sequence). V dropped 4 bases and J dropped 4 bases, with 10 bases sitting between them. Here the CDR3 reads CAWTGGVYGYTF. The CDR3 DNA sequence: TGTGCCTGGACGGGGGGAGTCTATGGCTACACCTTC. Complete variable domain (other parts from reference TRBV30 and TRBJ1-2): SQTIHQWPATLVQPVGSPLSLECTVEGTSNPNLYWYRQAAGRGLQLLFYSVGIGQISSEVPQNLSASRPQDRQFILSSKKLLLSDSGFYLCAWTGGVYGYTFGSGTRLTVV.

This clone was recorded a few times. The chain joins TRBV7-9 to TRBJ2-3, with TRBD2 matching over 9 bases. The CDR3 sequence is 17 residues long. J was trimmed by 4 bases and V by 5 bases; bases with no gene match: 13. Germline values: CDR1 SEHNR, CDR2 FQNEAQ (reference sequence). This chain's CDR3 is CASSLRSSGIFSDTQYF. DNA for the CDR3: TGTGCCAGCAGCCTAAGGTCTAGCGGGATTTTCTCAGATACGCAGTATTTT.

This sequence joins TRBV9 and TRBJ1-2; D may be TRBD1 (5 bases). This CDR3 has 16 amino acids. With 3 bases removed from V and 4 bases from J, the gap between germline ends came to 19 bases. Germline CDR1 and CDR2: SGDLS and YYNGEE. CDR3 residues: CASSATAHRDSYGYTF. In nucleotides, the CDR3 is TGTGCCAGCAGCGCAACGGCCCACCGGGACTCCTATGGCTACACCTTC.

The rearrangement uses TRBV30 and TRBJ2-1, with TRBD2 identical over 9 bases. CDR3 length equals 14 residues. Germline values: CDR1 GTSNPN, CDR2 SVGIG (reference sequence). J was trimmed by 10 bases and V by 2 bases; bases with no gene match: 9. Here the CDR3 reads CAWSPGLAINEQFF. CDR3 nucleotide sequence: TGTGCCTGGAGTCCGGGACTAGCCATAAACGAGCAGTTCTTC.

A remark on this clone: Germline and junction disagree at one end, which may indicate a read error. The chain employs TRBV15 and TRBJ1-5, with 7 bases aligning to TRBD1. This CDR3 region has 16 residues. Germline loops: CDR1 LNHNV, CDR2 YYDKDF (reference sequence). The CDR3 nucleotides are TGTGCCACCAGCAGAGATAACAGGGGAGAAAATCGGCCCCAGCATTTT. Encoded protein: CATSRDNRGENRPQHF.

V is TRBV7-9 and J is TRBJ2-1, with a weak D call TRBD2 (6 bases). V was shortened by 3 bases and J by 12 bases, with 18 bases between the two germline ends. The CDR3 length is 14 residues. From germline, CDR1 is SEHNR and CDR2 FQNEAQ (reference sequence). CDR3: CASSLNAGPQGQFF. CDR3 coding DNA: TGTGCCAGCAGCTTGAACGCGGGACCCCAAGGGCAGTTCTTC.

The chain has TRBV29-1 and TRBJ1-1; D perhaps matches TRBD1 (6 bases). The length of the CDR3 is 12 residues. CDR1 SQVTM and CDR2 ANQGSEA come from the germline V gene. Trimming stripped 1 base from V and 8 bases from J, with 11 bases between. The CDR3: CSVEGWTVEAFF. The CDR3 DNA sequence: TGCAGCGTTGAAGGATGGACAGTAGAAGCTTTCTTT. Full variable domain (rest looked up from reference TRBV29-1 and TRBJ1-1): SAVISQKPSRDICQRGTSLTIQCQVDSQVTMMFWYRQQPGQSLTLIATANQGSEATYESGFVIDKFPISRPNLTFSTLTVSNMSPEDSSIYLCSVEGWTVEAFFGQGTRLTVV.